This T cell receptor (beta chain) was identified during a study of T cell clonality in common variable immunodeficiency. Aged roughly 8 to 65 years, CVID subjects averaged about 40 years old. Generated by immunoSEQ multiplex PCR, the TCRdb table keeps only in-frame clones and is missing some. This repertoire holds about 26,000 clones, and none appear only once. This clone was detected only a few times. Its antigen is currently unknown. The read ends 3 residues before the CDR3 terminus; that terminus is restored from the germline J gene. Study conclusions and caveats: Common variable immunodeficiency TCR beta sequences reportedly had fewer deletions and N-nucleotide insertions. Compared with controls, CVID subjects had fewer shared TCRbeta clones. T cell subpopulation sequencing would be needed to explain CVID clonality.

There are 13 residues in the CDR3. In germline, CDR1 is SEHNR, CDR2 FQNEAQ (reference sequence). Specimen: peripheral blood mononuclear cells. The chain joins TRBV7-9 to TRBJ1-2; the D is unclear. The receptor was derived from a human donor with common variable immunodeficiency. The CDR3: CASSPVGWSGYTF. Incomplete CDR3 DNA: TGTGCCAGCAGCCCGGTCGGGTGGAGCGGC.